Listed below are T cell receptor beta chains from one sample, sequenced in a study of cytomegalovirus exposure and HLA in healthy donors. Assay: immunoSEQ multiplex PCR; the TCRdb copy retains only in-frame clones and omits some. The data show 150,000 to 200,000 clones, approximately 72% seen once. The material sequenced was PBMCs. The receptors come from a man aged 45-65 years in good health and CMV-seronegative. Each CDR3 is given with its conserved first and last residue. A D gene is named only where the DNA matches it firmly. Clone size is shown for a subset of rows, as once, few, many or a class of expanded clone.

clone size,J gene,D gene,V gene,CDR3 protein,CDR3 DNA
few,TRBJ1-1,TRBD1,TRBV2,CASSLDRTLNTEAFF,TGTGCCAGCAGCTTGGACAGGACCCTTAACACTGAAGCTTTCTTT
NA,TRBJ2-1,NA,TRBV9,CASSVGGVSSYNEQFF,TGTGCCAGCAGCGTAGGGGGGGTCAGCTCCTACAATGAGCAGTTCTTC
NA,TRBJ1-6,NA,TRBV7-2,CASTKPSPGRNNSPLHF,TGTGCCAGCACCAAACCCTCCCCAGGGAGGAATAATTCACCCCTCCACTTT
NA,TRBJ1-6,NA,TRBV5-1,CASSGTARDNSPLHF,TGCGCCAGCAGCGGGACTGCCAGGGATAATTCACCCCTCCACTTT
NA,TRBJ2-5,NA,TRBV11-2,CASSPGQTQYF,TGTGCCAGCAGCCCCGGTCAGACCCAGTACTTC
NA,TRBJ2-7,NA,TRBV4-3,CASSQVKGYEQYF,TGCGCCAGCAGCCAAGTAAAGGGGTACGAGCAGTACTTC
NA,TRBJ1-4,NA,TRBV5-4,CASSLGQGINEKLFF,TGTGCCAGCAGCTTGGGTCAGGGGATTAATGAAAAACTGTTTTTT
NA,TRBJ1-6,NA,TRBV19,CASSNDRGRSPLHF,TGTGCCAGTAGTAACGACAGAGGACGGTCACCCCTCCACTTT
NA,TRBJ1-1,TRBD1,TRBV2,CASRGDRNTEAFF,TGTGCCAGCAGGGGGGACAGGAACACTGAAGCTTTCTTT
NA,TRBJ1-2,TRBD1,TRBV4-2,CASSQLGTGENYGYTF,TGTGCCAGCAGCCAACTCGGGACAGGGGAGAACTATGGCTACACCTTC
NA,TRBJ2-1,TRBD1,TRBV7-7,CASSPDRASYNEQFF,TGTGCTAGCAGCCCCGACAGGGCATCCTACAATGAGCAGTTCTTC
few,TRBJ2-7,TRBD1,TRBV5-1,CASSLATGIAYEQYF,TGCGCCAGCAGCTTGGCGACAGGGATCGCCTACGAGCAGTACTTC
NA,TRBJ1-2,NA,TRBV5-4,CASSLDRVGGYTF,TGTGCCAGCAGCTTGGACAGGGTTGGAGGCTACACCTTC
NA,TRBJ1-2,NA,TRBV19,CASSIRDTSSSYGYTF,TGTGCCAGTAGTATCAGGGACACTTCCTCGTCCTATGGCTACACCTTC
NA,TRBJ2-2,TRBD1,TRBV11-3,CASSPRTGPTGELFF,TGTGCCAGCAGTCCTAGGACAGGCCCCACCGGGGAGCTGTTTTTT
NA,TRBJ2-1,NA,TRBV18,CASSPSRGYNEQFF,TGTGCCAGCTCACCATCTCGGGGTTACAATGAGCAGTTCTTC
NA,TRBJ1-2,NA,TRBV18,CASSPPTGLYGYTF,TGTGCCAGCTCACCCCCTACGGGGTTGTATGGCTACACCTTC
NA,TRBJ1-2,TRBD1,TRBV18,CASSPPGGGGYTF,TGTGCCAGCTCACCACCAGGGGGCGGAGGCTACACCTTC
NA,TRBJ1-1,TRBD1,TRBV25-1,CASSSDRDSSYTEAFF,TGTGCCAGCAGTTCCGATAGGGACAGTAGCTACACTGAAGCTTTCTTT
NA,TRBJ1-2,NA,TRBV7-7,CASAGGVPNYGYTF,TGTGCTAGCGCCGGGGGAGTTCCTAACTATGGCTACACCTTC
once,TRBJ1-1,TRBD1,TRBV5-4,CASSPGQGGRTEAFF,TGTGCCAGCAGCCCCGGACAGGGAGGAAGGACTGAAGCTTTCTTT
NA,TRBJ2-1,TRBD2,TRBV14,CASSRGGYQWEQFF,TGTGCCAGCAGCCGGGGGGGATATCAATGGGAGCAGTTCTTC
once,TRBJ2-5,NA,TRBV4-2,CASSQGGEVTQYF,TGTGCCAGCAGCCAAGGGGGGGAGGTTACCCAGTACTTC
NA,TRBJ2-5,TRBD2,TRBV11-1,CASSPSLAGGQETQYF,TGTGCCAGCAGCCCTAGCCTAGCGGGGGGCCAAGAGACCCAGTACTTC
few,TRBJ1-3,TRBD1,TRBV6-5,CASSFGQAGNTIYF,TGTGCCAGCAGTTTTGGACAGGCTGGAAACACCATATATTTT
NA,TRBJ2-1,NA,TRBV6-1,CASSESVYNEQFF,TGTGCCAGCAGTGAATCAGTCTACAATGAGCAGTTCTTC
NA,TRBJ1-1,NA,TRBV7-5,CVRSLADRRNTEAFF,TGTGTCAGAAGCTTAGCCGACAGGAGGAACACTGAAGCTTTCTTT
NA,TRBJ2-7,TRBD1,TRBV5-4,CASSDRVSYEQYF,TGTGCCAGCAGTGACAGGGTATCCTACGAGCAGTACTTC
NA,TRBJ1-1,NA,TRBV5-1,CASSLGGGNTEAFF,TGCGCCAGCAGCTTGGGCGGAGGGAACACTGAAGCTTTCTTT
NA,TRBJ2-1,NA,TRBV10-3,CAINNRDKASNEQFF,TGTGCCATCAATAACCGGGACAAAGCTTCCAATGAGCAGTTCTTC
NA,TRBJ1-1,NA,TRBV7-9,CASSGIPTGEAFF,TGTGCCAGCTCGGGCATCCCTACAGGGGAAGCTTTCTTT
NA,TRBJ2-7,TRBD2,TRBV4-2,CASSSGGREQYF,TGTGCCAGCAGCTCGGGGGGGCGCGAGCAGTACTTC
NA,TRBJ2-5,TRBD1,TRBV7-7,CASNHGTGGQETQYF,TGTGCTAGCAACCACGGAACAGGGGGTCAGGAGACCCAGTACTTC
NA,TRBJ2-5,TRBD2,TRBV5-1,CASSSISGGEETQYF,TGCGCCAGCAGCAGTATTAGCGGGGGGGAAGAGACCCAGTACTTC
NA,TRBJ1-1,TRBD1,TRBV7-9,CASSLVGTGKNTEAFF,TGTGCCAGCAGCTTAGTGGGGACAGGGAAGAACACTGAAGCTTTCTTT
NA,TRBJ1-1,NA,TRBV11-2,CASSLVDTSMEAFF,TGTGCCAGCAGCTTAGTGGACACTTCAATGGAAGCTTTCTTT